This section outlines one TCR beta chain sequence together with its context. In germline, CDR1 is SNHLY, CDR2 FYNNEI. Trimming took off 3 bases at V and 0 bases at J, with 11 bases between the two ends. The CDR3 spans 15 residues. The entry originates in a study of blood T cell repertoires in COVID-19. Study summary: In each case, the material was cDNA or gDNA derived from T cells, B-cell-depleted T cells, or PBMCs.

As originally analysed: Estimated nucleated cell counts came from reference gene primer amplification. Sequenced by immunoSEQ multiplex PCR; TCRdb stores in-frame clones only, minus some. V, J and clone size were drawn from that table, and D and trimming were deduced from the DNA. The sample yields approximately 220,000 clones, over 70% seen once. V usage is TRBV2 and J usage is TRBJ1-1, with a tentative D call TRBD1 (5 bases). The sequenced material came from peripheral blood. This sequence was found in a woman older than 75 with acute or convalescent COVID-19. The CDR3 loop reads CASSEQGPMNTEAFF. Written as DNA, the CDR3 is TGTGCCAGCAGTGAGCAGGGCCCCATGAACACTGAAGCTTTCTTT.